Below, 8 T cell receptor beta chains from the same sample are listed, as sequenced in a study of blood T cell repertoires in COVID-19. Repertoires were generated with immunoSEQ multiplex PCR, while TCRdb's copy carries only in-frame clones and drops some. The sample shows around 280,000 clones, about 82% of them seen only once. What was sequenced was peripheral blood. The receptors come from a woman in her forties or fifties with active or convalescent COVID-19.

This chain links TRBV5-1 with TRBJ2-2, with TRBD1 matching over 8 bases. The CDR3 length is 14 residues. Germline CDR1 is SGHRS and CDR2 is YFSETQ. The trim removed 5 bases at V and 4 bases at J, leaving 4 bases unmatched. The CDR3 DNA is TGCGCCAGCAGGTCAGGGGGCGGCACCGGGGAGCTGTTTTTT. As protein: CASRSGGGTGELFF.

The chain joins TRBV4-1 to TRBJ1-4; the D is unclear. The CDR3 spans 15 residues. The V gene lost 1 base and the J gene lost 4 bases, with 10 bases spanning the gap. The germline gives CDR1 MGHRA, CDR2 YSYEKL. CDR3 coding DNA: TGCGCCAGCAGCCAAGTGGGCCCGGTTAATGAAAAACTGTTTTTT. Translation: CASSQVGPVNEKLFF.

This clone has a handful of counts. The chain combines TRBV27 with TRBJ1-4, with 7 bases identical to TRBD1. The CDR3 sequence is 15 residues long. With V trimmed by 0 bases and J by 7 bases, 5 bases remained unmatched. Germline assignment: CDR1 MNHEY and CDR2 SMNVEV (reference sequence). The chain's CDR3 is CASSLSPGGREKLFF. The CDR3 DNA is TGTGCCAGCAGTTTATCGCCAGGGGGTCGTGAAAAACTGTTTTTT. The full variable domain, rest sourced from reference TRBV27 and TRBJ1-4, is EAQVTQNPRYLITVTGKKLTVTCSQNMNHEYMSWYRQDPGLGLRQIYYSMNVEVTDKGDVPEGYKVSRKEKRNFPLILESPSPNQTSLYFCASSLSPGGREKLFFGSGTQLSVL.

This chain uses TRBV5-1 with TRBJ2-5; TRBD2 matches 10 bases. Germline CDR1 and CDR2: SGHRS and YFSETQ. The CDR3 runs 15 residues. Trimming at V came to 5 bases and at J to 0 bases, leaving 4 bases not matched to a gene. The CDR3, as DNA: TGCGCCAGCAGAGCTAGCGGGAGTTACCAAGAGACCCAGTACTTC. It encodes CASRASGSYQETQYF.

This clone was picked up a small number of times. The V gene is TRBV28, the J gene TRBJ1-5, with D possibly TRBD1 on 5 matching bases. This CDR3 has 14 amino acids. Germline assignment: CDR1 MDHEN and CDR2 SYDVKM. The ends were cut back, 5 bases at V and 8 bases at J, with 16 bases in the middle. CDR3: CASSPSGRGKPQHF. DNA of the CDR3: TGTGCCAGCAGTCCGTCGGGGCGGGGGAAGCCCCAGCATTTT. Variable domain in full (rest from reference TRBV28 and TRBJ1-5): DVKVTQSSRYLVKRTGEKVFLECVQDMDHENMFWYRQDPGLGLRLIYFSYDVKMKEKGDIPEGYSVSREKKERFSLILESASTNQTSMYLCASSPSGRGKPQHFGDGTRLSIL.

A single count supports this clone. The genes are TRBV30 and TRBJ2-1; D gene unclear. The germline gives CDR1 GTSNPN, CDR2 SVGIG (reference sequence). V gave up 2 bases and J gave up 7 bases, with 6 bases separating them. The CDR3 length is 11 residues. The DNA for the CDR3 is TGTGCCTGGAGTCGTCAGAATGAGCAGTTCTTC. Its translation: CAWSRQNEQFF.

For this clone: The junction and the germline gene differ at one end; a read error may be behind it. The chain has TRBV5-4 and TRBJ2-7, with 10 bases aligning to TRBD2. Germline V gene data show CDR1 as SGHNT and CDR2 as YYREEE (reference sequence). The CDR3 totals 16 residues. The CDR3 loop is CASSLGTSALGTEKYF. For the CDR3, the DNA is TGTGCCAGCAGCTTAGGGACTAGCGCTCTTGGAACCGAGAAGTACTTC.

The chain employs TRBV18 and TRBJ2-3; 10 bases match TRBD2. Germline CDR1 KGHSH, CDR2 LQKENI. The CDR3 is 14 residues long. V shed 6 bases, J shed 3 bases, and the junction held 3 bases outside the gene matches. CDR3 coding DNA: TGTGCCAGCTCCCGGACTAGCGGAACAGATACGCAGTATTTT. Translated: CASSRTSGTDTQYF. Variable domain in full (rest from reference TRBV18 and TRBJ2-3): NAGVMQNPRHLVRRRGQEARLRCSPMKGHSHVYWYRQLPEEGLKFMVYLQKENIIDESGMPKERFSAEFPKEGPSILRIQQVVRGDSAAYFCASSRTSGTDTQYFGPGTRLTVL.